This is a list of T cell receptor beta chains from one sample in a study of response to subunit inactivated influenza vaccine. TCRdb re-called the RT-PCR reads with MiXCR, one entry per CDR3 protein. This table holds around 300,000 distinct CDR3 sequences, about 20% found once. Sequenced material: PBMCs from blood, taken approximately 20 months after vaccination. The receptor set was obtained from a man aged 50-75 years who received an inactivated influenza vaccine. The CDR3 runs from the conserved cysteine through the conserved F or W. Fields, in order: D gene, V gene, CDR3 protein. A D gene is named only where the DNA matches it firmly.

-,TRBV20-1,CSASYNLEQFF
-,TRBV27,CASSLFFGGWTETQYF
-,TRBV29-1,CSVVQGSNQPQHF
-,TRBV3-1,CASSPGAIAKNIQYF
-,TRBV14,CASSRINYGYTF
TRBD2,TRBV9,CASSAVAGAKNIQYF
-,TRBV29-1,CSVDKRSYNEQFF
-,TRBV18,CASSPQWGQQETQYF
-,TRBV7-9,CASSLARPGAEAFF
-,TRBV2,CASCGQPNQPQHF
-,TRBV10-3,CAISERHEQFF